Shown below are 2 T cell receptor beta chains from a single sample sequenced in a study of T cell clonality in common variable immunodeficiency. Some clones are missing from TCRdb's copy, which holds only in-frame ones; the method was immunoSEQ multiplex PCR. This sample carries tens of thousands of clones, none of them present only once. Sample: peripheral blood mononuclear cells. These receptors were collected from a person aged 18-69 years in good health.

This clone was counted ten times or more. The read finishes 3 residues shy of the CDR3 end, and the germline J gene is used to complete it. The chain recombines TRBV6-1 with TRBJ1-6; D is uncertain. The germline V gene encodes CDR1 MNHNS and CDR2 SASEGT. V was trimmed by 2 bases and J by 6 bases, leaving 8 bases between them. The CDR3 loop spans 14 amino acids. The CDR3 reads CASSERRVNSPLHF. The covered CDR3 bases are TGTGCCAGCAGTGAAAGGAGGGTTAATTCACCC.

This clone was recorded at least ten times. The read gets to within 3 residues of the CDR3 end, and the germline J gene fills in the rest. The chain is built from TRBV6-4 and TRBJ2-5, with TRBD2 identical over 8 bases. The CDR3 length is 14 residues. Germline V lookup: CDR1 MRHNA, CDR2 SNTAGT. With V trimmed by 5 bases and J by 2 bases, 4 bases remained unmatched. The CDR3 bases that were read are TGTGCCAGCAGTCAGGGCGGGGGGCAAGAGACC. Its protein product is CASSQGGGQET. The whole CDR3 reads CASSQGGGQETQYF.